This TCR beta chain emerged from a study of shared clonotypes between healthy human individuals (dated by TCRdb to about 2020). Regarding the research as a whole: A few men and a couple of women, aged 18 to 49 years, made up the cohort. To estimate repertoire size and how much clonotype sharing occurs between individuals, the study deeply sequenced the blood TCR repertoires of five healthy adults. To increase sequencing depth and limit assay-specific biases, TCR repertoire library preparation and sequencing were carried out by different laboratories using diverse techniques. Between about 0.85 and 9.5 billion PBMCs per donor were obtained by leukapheresis. Results and caveats for the whole study, not just this receptor: Pairwise subsampling led to the expectation that sequencing depth would affect the degree of clonotype sharing among donors. Sampling was restricted to blood, and TCR repertoires in tissue are likely to differ from TCR repertoires in blood. The genetic and exposure-history diversity represented was limited by the small number of donors.

The donors were healthy, HIV-negative adults with no recently reported acute infections or vaccinations. All donors were Caucasian adults living in Nashville, Tennessee, USA. For unsorted samples, around 85 million PBMCs were counted, and genomic DNA was extracted using the QIAamp DNA Blood Mini kit. After blood collection by leukapheresis, PBMCs were isolated using Ficoll-Histopaque density gradient centrifugation and then cryopreserved in the vapor phase of liquid nitrogen. Using the deep immunoSEQ assay, TCR CDR3 regions were amplified from genomic DNA by multiplex PCR. For each cell subset, the extracted genomic DNA was distributed evenly across all wells of several immunoSEQ 96-well plates, and each plate served as one replicate. For unsorted PBMC, each replicate PCR was loaded with 300 to 350 ng genomic DNA, equivalent to about 30,000 T cell genomes. Genomic DNA from unsorted PBMC was sequenced over ten immunoSEQ deep assay plates. Purified libraries were measured with a Qubit 3.0 fluorometer, size-checked on a Bioanalyzer 2100, and measured again with the KAPA Library Quantification kit. Every immunoSEQ 96-well plate was sequenced on a dedicated single-read 150-cycle Illumina NextSeq 550 flow cell. As for the authors' bioinformatics: The immunoSEQ output contained only junctional sequences without quality scores, so filtering could not match that applied to full-length reads. Sequences were annotated with PyIR, a Python wrapper for IgBLAST v1.9, using IMGT germline references to assign V/J genes and CDR3. Reads were filtered out if the reads had weak V/J assignments (E-value above 1e-6), no CDR3, stop codons, out-of-frame junctions, or ambiguous translated residues. A V3J clonotype was defined by an identical inferred V gene, J gene, and CDR3 amino acid sequence. To compute the percentage overlap between repertoires, the number of shared unique clonotypes was divided by the size of the smaller repertoire. Three approaches were used to assess repertoire richness: RTK rarefaction, the Chao1 estimator, and Recon v2.1 estimates of unobserved clonotypes. TCRdb took over this immuneACCESS table, retaining in-frame rearrangements with V and J assigned. Such tables are incomplete; in checked studies, under half of the missing clones stem from an unresolved V gene, and the remainder is unexplained. V and J calls plus clone size are reproduced from that table; the DNA served to infer D and trimming. This sample lists roughly 480,000 clones; roughly 85% were detected once. The top ten constitute approximately 12% of the sample.

Concerning this clone itself: There is no known antigen for this receptor. Per-nucleotide qualities are absent, and no much larger clonotype sits a single base away.

The sequence derives from a woman in her forties in good health. Some clones in this sample may be carry-over from other donors' samples. Sequenced input: PBMCs.

This receptor has the CDR3 CASSLGVRAPAFF. The DNA reads TGTGCCAGCAGCTTAGGGGTCAGGGCTCCGGCTTTCTTT. The chain is encoded by TRBV7-9 joined to TRBJ1-1; TRBD1 could be the D gene, as 5 bases match. The germline V gene (reference sequence) sets CDR1 to SEHNR and CDR2 to FQNEAQ. Measured from the cysteine to the phenylalanine, the CDR3 is 13 residues long. The DNA shown is the 39-base CDR3, in frame from base 1. Trimming costs V 1 base and J 11 bases, and their ends lie 14 bases apart. With all but the CDR3 taken from the reference TRBV7-9 and TRBJ1-1 genes, the full variable domain is: DTGVSQNPRHKITKRGQNVTFRCDPISEHNRLYWYRQTLGQGPEFLTYFQNEAQLEKSRLLSDRFSAERPKGSFSTLEIQRTEQGDSAMYLCASSLGVRAPAFFGQGTRLTVV.